This T cell receptor beta chain appears in the sequencing data of a study of CD4 T cells in relation to SARS-CoV-2 and coronaviruses listed by TCRdb under 2021. Regarding the study in general: In the ViraFEST assay, PBMCs were cultured with antigen for less than 11 days, after which TCR beta CDR3s were sequenced to identify clonal expansions specific to the antigen. HLA restriction was mapped for shared crossreactive spike epitopes using patient-derived lymphoblastoid cell lines. The negative reference condition was either a culture with an HIV-1 Nef peptide pool or a culture with no peptide. Memory CD4+ T cell crossreactivity between SARS-CoV-2 and common cold coronavirus spike proteins was assessed at the TCR clonotype level in the study. A different TCR-beta assay, based on Illumina, was used to sequence expansion assays from other donors in the study. The Adaptive Biotechnologies TCR-sequencing kit was used to sequence samples from a few pre-COVID donors and the naive versus memory experiments, while other data came from Illumina-based sequencing.

CD4+ T cells from unexposed donors were collected before the COVID-19 pandemic (2011-2018). After approximately eleven days of culture, CD4+ T cells were isolated with the EasySep CD4+ T cell isolation kit. Unexposed donor CD4+ T cells were tested for reactivity to SARS-CoV-2 S and N and four common cold coronavirus spike pools, as cell number allowed. PBMCs were cultured at a few million per well in IMDM supplemented with around 5.3% human AB serum and 8 to 10 IU/ml IL-2. Half of the culture medium was replaced with fresh IL-2-containing medium on days 3 and 7. In general, triplicate replicate wells were used for every peptide culture condition. Leukapheresis product for the unexposed donors was purchased commercially. Ficoll-Paque PLUS gradient centrifugation was used to isolate PBMCs from leukapheresis product or whole blood. PBMCs were either cryopreserved at -140°C or used fresh in the expansion assay. The QIAamp Micro DNA Kit was used to extract genomic DNA from the CD4+ T cells.

V lost 2 bases and J lost 1 base; the stretch between them is 17 bases long. CDR1 is given as MDHEN and CDR2 as SYDVKM, both from the germline V gene. From cysteine to phenylalanine, the CDR3 is 17 amino acids long. Kept here is only the CDR3 DNA, which spans 51 bases and is read in frame from base 1. Of note for this clone: Its antigen remains unidentified. The sample holds no much larger clone one base away, and base qualities are not on file.

Summary of the overall study and its limitations: Small numbers of patients and of tested TCRs were a limitation of the study. Compared with monoreactive clones, crossreactive clones had significantly weaker SARS-CoV-2-driven expansion, a result consistent with antigenic imprinting. Crossreactivity analysis was centred on spike protein, so crossreactivity against other viral proteins was not assessed. Because no donor provided both pre-pandemic and post-infection samples, tracing the source of pre-existing responses was limited. In approximately 60% of donors, memory CD4+ clonotypes turned up that crossrecognized SARS-CoV-2 and at least one common cold coronavirus spike.

Library generation was performed with the immunoSEQ multiplex PCR assay. Processing in the source paper ran as follows. During preprocessing, nonproductive sequences were removed, as were CDR3s that did not start with C, did not end with F or W, or were shorter than 7 amino acids. Antigen-specific clonotypes were called with the MANAFEST web app, based on expansion relative to reference and other culture wells. A clone counted as positive if significantly expanded in 2 of 3 replicate wells versus the reference culture at FDR below 0.05. Positive clones also required significant expansion versus all other tandem wells and an odds ratio above 5. Pairwise Levenshtein distance, computed with the stringdist R package after three terminal residues were trimmed from each end, was used as the measure of CDR3 homology. Entries here come from immuneACCESS through TCRdb and include only in-frame sequences with V and J called. Some clones fail to appear in such tables; in the studies checked, an unresolved V gene covers under half of the shortfall, and the cause of the remainder is unknown. V and J calls and clone size are as listed in that table; D and trimming were resolved from the DNA. In this sample the table shows some 21,000 clones, 70% to 80% of which occur a single time. Around 12% of the sample is taken by the ten largest.

The rearrangement joined TRBV28 to TRBJ1-1, with TRBD1 perhaps the D gene, on 5 matching bases. This sequence was found in a human donor in good health. Sequencing was performed on CD4+ T cells from PBMCs, cultured in vitro. The CDR3 region: CASSLNGQGSRNTEAFF. The DNA sequence follows: TGTGCCAGCAGTTTAAATGGTCAGGGTAGCAGGAACACTGAAGCTTTCTTT.